The rows below give T cell receptor beta chains drawn from one sample of a study of T cell responses to AZD1222 COVID-19 vaccine. Sequenced by immunoSEQ multiplex PCR; TCRdb stores in-frame clones only, minus some. The sample lists about 83,000 clones; 88% were seen once. The source was peripheral blood, collected on day 0 of MenACWY control vaccination. These receptors all come from an adult in good health. Both conserved end residues are part of each CDR3. A D gene is named only where the DNA matches it firmly. Some rows mark clone size as missing; the rest say once, few, many or name a class of expanded clone.

CDR3	DNA	D	J	V	size
CASSPPGRGAGNTIYF	TGTGCCAGCTCACCACCGGGCCGGGGGGCTGGAAACACCATATATTTT	-	TRBJ1-3	TRBV18	-
CASSGGGDTTGRTEAFF	TGTGCCAGCAGCGGTGGAGGGGACACCACAGGACGGACTGAAGCTTTCTTT	-	TRBJ1-1	TRBV5-4	-
CASSGSSETQYF	TGTGCCAGCAGCGGGTCATCAGAGACCCAGTACTTC	-	TRBJ2-5	TRBV5-4	once
CASSLGPSRGNEQFF	TGTGCCAGCAGCTTAGGTCCTTCCAGGGGGAATGAGCAGTTCTTC	TRBD1	TRBJ2-1	TRBV7-9	-
CAWSVSGSGYNEQFF	TGTGCCTGGAGTGTGAGCGGGAGTGGTTACAATGAGCAGTTCTTC	TRBD2	TRBJ2-1	TRBV30	-
CASSYSGAEAFF	TGTGCCAGCAGTTACTCGGGGGCTGAAGCTTTCTTT	-	TRBJ1-1	TRBV6-6	-
CSVEASGGVAGNTIYF	TGCAGCGTTGAAGCCTCAGGGGGGGTAGCTGGAAACACCATATATTTT	TRBD1	TRBJ1-3	TRBV29-1	-
CSVVGRGSYEQYF	TGCAGCGTTGTTGGTCGAGGTTCCTACGAGCAGTACTTC	-	TRBJ2-7	TRBV29-1	-
CASSSGTGHQPQHF	TGTGCCAGCAGTTCGGGGACAGGGCACCAGCCCCAGCATTTT	TRBD1	TRBJ1-5	TRBV6-2/TRBV6-3	-
CASSLRGTSGRETQYF	TGTGCCAGCAGCTTGCGTGGGACTAGCGGGAGGGAGACCCAGTACTTC	TRBD2	TRBJ2-5	TRBV5-6	-
CASSPGRQLYEQYF	TGTGCCAGCTCCCCCGGCAGGCAGCTCTACGAGCAGTACTTC	-	TRBJ2-7	TRBV18	-